The rows below give T cell receptor beta chains drawn from one sample of a study of cytomegalovirus exposure and HLA in healthy donors. The assay was immunoSEQ multiplex PCR, and TCRdb's table has in-frame clones only and misses some. The table includes around 91,000 clones, roughly 67% detected once. The sample was PBMCs. The receptors here all came from a human donor in good health. The CDR3 runs from the conserved cysteine through the conserved F or W. A D gene is named only where the DNA matches it firmly. Expanded clones get a size class; other rows say once, few or many, or leave the size out.

v_gene	abundance	j_gene	d_gene	CDR3aa	CDR3nt
TRBV5-6	NA	TRBJ2-7	TRBD2	CASSTTRGGGDDEQYF	TGTGCCAGCAGCACGACCAGGGGCGGGGGGGACGACGAGCAGTACTTC
TRBV7-2	NA	TRBJ2-6	NA	CASSLSGISGANVLTF	TGTGCCAGCAGCTTATCGGGGATCTCTGGGGCCAACGTCCTGACTTTC
TRBV12-5	NA	TRBJ1-2	TRBD1	CASGLTLTGGAYYGYTF	TGTGCTAGTGGTTTGACTCTCACAGGGGGCGCTTACTATGGCTACACCTTC
TRBV5-1	NA	TRBJ2-7	TRBD1	CASSLEGQASEQYF	TGCGCCAGCAGCTTGGAAGGACAGGCGAGCGAGCAGTACTTC
TRBV7-9	NA	TRBJ1-5	NA	CASSLNGGDQPQHF	TGTGCCAGCAGCTTAAACGGGGGAGATCAGCCCCAGCATTTT
TRBV19	NA	TRBJ1-2	TRBD1	CASRKDRGRSGYGYTF	TGTGCCAGTAGGAAGGACAGGGGCCGCTCTGGGTATGGCTACACCTTC
TRBV7-9	NA	TRBJ2-7	TRBD1	CASTLDRGYEQYF	TGTGCCAGCACCCTGGACAGGGGCTACGAGCAGTACTTC
TRBV11-1	NA	TRBJ1-1	TRBD1	CASSQQGFNTEAFF	TGTGCCAGCAGCCAACAGGGGTTTAACACTGAAGCTTTCTTT
TRBV18	NA	TRBJ1-1	NA	CASSPRGGDTEAFF	TGTGCCAGCTCACCACGAGGAGGTGACACTGAAGCTTTCTTT
TRBV5-1	once	TRBJ2-3	TRBD2	CASSSRLADSTDTQYF	TGCGCCAGCAGCTCTCGACTAGCGGACAGCACAGATACGCAGTATTTT
TRBV13	NA	TRBJ1-2	NA	CASSLGKGEHYGYTF	TGTGCCAGCAGCTTAGGTAAAGGAGAGCACTATGGCTACACCTTC
TRBV7-2	few	TRBJ2-5	TRBD2	CASSSVAGGKGETQYF	TGTGCCAGCAGCTCCGTAGCGGGGGGGAAGGGGGAGACCCAGTACTTC
TRBV5-6	NA	TRBJ2-3	NA	CASSPDGGRNTQYF	TGTGCCAGCAGCCCGGACGGAGGGAGAAATACGCAGTATTTT
TRBV7-2	NA	TRBJ2-7	TRBD2	CASSLVGYGGNEQYF	TGTGCCAGCAGCTTAGTGGGGTACGGGGGGAACGAGCAGTACTTC
TRBV6-1	once	TRBJ1-5	NA	CASSPGRLQNQPQHF	TGTGCCAGCAGCCCGGGAAGGCTGCAAAATCAGCCCCAGCATTTT
TRBV7-7	NA	TRBJ2-2	TRBD1	CASSPIDRGKTGELFF	TGTGCCAGCAGTCCCATTGACAGGGGGAAAACCGGGGAGCTGTTTTTT
TRBV19	NA	TRBJ1-4	NA	CASSIEGATNEKLFF	TGTGCCAGTAGTATAGAAGGAGCAACTAATGAAAAACTGTTTTTT
TRBV5-1	NA	TRBJ1-1	TRBD1	CASTRTGGNTEAFF	TGCGCCAGCACCCGAACAGGGGGAAACACTGAAGCTTTCTTT
TRBV12-5	NA	TRBJ1-1	NA	CASGLHKFGGTEAFF	TGTGCTAGTGGTTTGCATAAATTCGGGGGGACTGAAGCTTTCTTT
TRBV5-1	NA	TRBJ2-5	TRBD1	CASSPGTGEETQYF	TGCGCCAGCAGCCCTGGGACAGGGGAAGAGACCCAGTACTTC
TRBV5-1	NA	TRBJ2-1	TRBD1	CASTRDSYNEQFF	TGCGCCAGCACCCGGGACAGCTACAATGAGCAGTTCTTC
TRBV20-1	NA	TRBJ2-5	TRBD2	CSVQGGGTQYF	TGCAGTGTCCAAGGCGGGGGAACCCAGTACTTC
TRBV19	once	TRBJ1-6	TRBD1	CASSISRGRGSPLHF	TGTGCCAGTAGTATAAGTAGGGGGCGCGGTTCACCCCTCCACTTT
TRBV30	NA	TRBJ1-2	NA	CAWSLGRFYGYTF	TGTGCCTGGAGTTTAGGCAGGTTCTATGGCTACACCTTC
TRBV9	once	TRBJ2-5	TRBD2	CASSVGSSGVYQETQYF	TGTGCCAGCAGCGTAGGGTCTAGCGGGGTGTACCAAGAGACCCAGTACTTC
TRBV15	NA	TRBJ2-1	NA	CATSRDAPDEQFF	TGTGCCACCAGCAGAGATGCCCCGGATGAGCAGTTCTTC
TRBV5-4	NA	TRBJ2-7	TRBD1	CASSLVQGGEQYF	TGTGCCAGCAGCTTGGTACAGGGGGGCGAGCAGTACTTC
TRBV14	NA	TRBJ2-5	NA	CASSQFAAPGTQYF	TGTGCCAGCAGCCAATTCGCCGCCCCGGGGACCCAGTACTTC
TRBV27	NA	TRBJ2-7	TRBD1	CASSLWTGPYEQYF	TGTGCCAGCAGTCTCTGGACAGGGCCCTACGAGCAGTACTTC
TRBV7-3	NA	TRBJ1-2	NA	CASSLDGNYGYTF	TGTGCCAGCAGCTTGGATGGAAACTACGGCTACACCTTC
TRBV25-1	NA	TRBJ2-2	NA	CASSPWANGELFF	TGTGCCAGCAGTCCGTGGGCGAACGGGGAGCTGTTTTTT
TRBV18	NA	TRBJ2-2	TRBD2	CASSPPSSGGTGELFF	TGTGCCAGCTCACCACCCTCTAGCGGGGGAACCGGGGAGCTGTTTTTT
TRBV10-3	NA	TRBJ2-5	NA	CAISDHTRQEAQYF	TGTGCCATCAGTGACCATACCCGGCAAGAGGCCCAGTACTTC
TRBV5-5	NA	TRBJ2-7	TRBD1	CASSWNDRGPAYEQYF	TGTGCCAGCAGCTGGAACGACAGGGGGCCTGCCTACGAGCAGTACTTC
TRBV4-3	few	TRBJ1-4	TRBD1	CASSQFRQGDKLFF	TGCGCCAGCAGCCAATTCCGACAGGGGGATAAACTGTTTTTT
TRBV19	NA	TRBJ1-3	NA	CASSPLHGSGGNTIYF	TGTGCCAGTAGTCCTCTTCATGGCAGTGGTGGAAACACCATATATTTT
TRBV2	NA	TRBJ2-3	TRBD2	CASSGTSGGLSTDTQYF	TGTGCCAGCAGTGGGACTAGCGGGGGCCTTAGCACAGATACGCAGTATTTT
TRBV7-3	few	TRBJ1-1	TRBD1	CASSLGRDSQAFF	TGTGCCAGCAGCTTAGGACGGGACAGCCAAGCTTTCTTT
TRBV7-3	NA	TRBJ2-3	NA	CATSDTTPTDTQYF	TGTGCCACCTCGGACACCACCCCGACAGATACGCAGTATTTT
TRBV27	NA	TRBJ2-7	NA	CASSSGIPYEQYF	TGTGCCAGCAGCTCAGGAATCCCCTACGAGCAGTACTTC
TRBV6-5	few	TRBJ1-2	NA	CASSNDRNLNYGYTF	TGTGCCAGCAGTAACGACAGGAACCTAAACTATGGCTACACCTTC
TRBV28	NA	TRBJ2-7	TRBD1	CASSSGQGVGEQYF	TGTGCCAGCAGTTCGGGACAGGGAGTGGGGGAGCAGTACTTC
TRBV6-4	NA	TRBJ2-5	TRBD1	CASRPPGQGGETQYF	TGTGCCAGCAGGCCGCCGGGACAGGGGGGAGAGACCCAGTACTTC
TRBV18	NA	TRBJ1-1	TRBD1	CASSPRRQGGYGTEAFF	TGTGCCAGCTCACCAAGACGACAGGGGGGGTATGGCACTGAAGCTTTCTTT
TRBV5-1	NA	TRBJ1-3	TRBD1	CASSVQTGVGNTIYF	TGCGCCAGCAGCGTACAAACAGGGGTTGGAAACACCATATATTTT
TRBV19	once	TRBJ2-2	TRBD2	CASSIAGTSGTGELFF	TGTGCCAGTAGTATTGCGGGGACTAGCGGCACCGGGGAGCTGTTTTTT
TRBV9	NA	TRBJ2-2	TRBD2	CASSVAPSGGAGELFF	TGTGCCAGCAGCGTAGCGCCGAGCGGGGGGGCCGGGGAGCTGTTTTTT
TRBV7-2	NA	TRBJ1-4	TRBD1	CASSFRGSGEKLFF	TGTGCCAGCAGCTTCAGGGGGAGTGGTGAAAAACTGTTTTTT
TRBV4-3	few	TRBJ2-1	TRBD2	CASSQGLAGGREQFF	TGCGCCAGCAGCCAAGGCCTAGCGGGGGGGCGTGAGCAGTTCTTC
TRBV7-2	NA	TRBJ1-1	TRBD1	CASSPIARGEINTEAFF	TGTGCCAGCAGCCCAATCGCCAGGGGGGAAATAAACACTGAAGCTTTCTTT
TRBV6-1	NA	TRBJ1-6	TRBD1	CASSPRDRSNSPLHF	TGTGCCAGCAGTCCCCGGGACAGGTCAAATTCACCCCTCCACTTT
TRBV6-1	NA	TRBJ1-5	TRBD1	CASSEGTGGGNQPQHF	TGTGCCAGCAGTGAGGGGACAGGGGGCGGCAATCAGCCCCAGCATTTT
TRBV5-1	NA	TRBJ2-5	NA	CASSRGTLHRQETQYF	TGCGCCAGCAGCCGCGGGACTTTACACCGACAAGAGACCCAGTACTTC
TRBV15	NA	TRBJ2-4	TRBD2	CATSSPGGGIKGLAKNIQYF	TGTGCCACCAGCAGTCCCGGGGGGGGGATAAAGGGACTAGCCAAAAACATTCAGTACTTC